This T cell receptor beta chain came from a study of technical replicates of blood from several donors. The data were produced by immunoSEQ multiplex PCR, yet TCRdb's version contains in-frame clones alone and is incomplete. The data contain over 80,000 clones, approximately 96% of them singletons. The sample holds one count of this clone. J gave up 0 bases and V 2 bases, and 7 bases lay outside the gene matches. This CDR3 is built from 16 residues. Looked up from germline, CDR1 is SGDLS and CDR2 is YYNGEE. The TCR originated in a human donor in good health. Sequenced sample: T cells isolated from PBMCs. The chain recombines TRBV9 with TRBJ1-2; TRBD1 aligns across 7 bases. The CDR3 DNA reads TGTGCCAGCAGCGTCTATAGACAGGGCACTAACTATGGCTACACCTTC. It encodes CASSVYRQGTNYGYTF. The full variable domain, in which reference TRBV9 and TRBJ1-2 provide the parts outside the CDR3, is DSGVTQTPKHLITATGQRVTLRCSPRSGDLSVYWYQQSLDQGLQFLIQYYNGEERAKGNILERFSAQQFPDLHSELNLSSLELGDSALYFCASSVYRQGTNYGYTFGSGTRLTVV.